This TCR beta chain was identified in a study of blood T cell repertoires in COVID-19. Study context: Some COVID-19 samples were acute and others convalescent; all came from the United States, Italy and Spain.

In the original workflow: Scientists estimated how many nucleated cells there were by amplifying reference gene primers. Produced via immunoSEQ multiplex PCR; TCRdb's table is partial and in-frame only. The V and J calls and clone size are taken from that table; D and trimming were inferred from the DNA. This sample yields about 260,000 clones, of which over 80% are seen a single time; about 1.6% belongs to the top ten. This CDR3 spans 14 amino acids. J was trimmed by 14 bases and V by 5 bases; bases with no gene match: 11. Sequencing input: peripheral blood. V gene TRBV5-3 combines with J gene TRBJ1-6; 9 nucleotides line up with TRBD1. TRBV5-3 is placed among ORFs of uncertain function. The TCR was taken from a woman aged 40 to 50 who had recovered from COVID-19. The CDR3 reads CARRDRGGPSALHF. CDR3 coding DNA: TGTGCCAGAAGGGACAGGGGAGGCCCCTCAGCCCTCCACTTT.